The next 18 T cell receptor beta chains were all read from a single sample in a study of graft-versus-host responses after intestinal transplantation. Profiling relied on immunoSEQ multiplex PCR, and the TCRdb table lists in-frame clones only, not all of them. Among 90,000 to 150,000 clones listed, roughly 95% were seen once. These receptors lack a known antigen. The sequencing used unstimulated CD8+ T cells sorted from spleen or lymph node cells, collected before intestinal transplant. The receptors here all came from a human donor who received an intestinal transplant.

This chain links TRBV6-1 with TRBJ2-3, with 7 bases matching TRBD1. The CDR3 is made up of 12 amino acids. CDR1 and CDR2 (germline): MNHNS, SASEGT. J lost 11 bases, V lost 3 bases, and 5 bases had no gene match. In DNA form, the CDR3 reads TGTGCCAGCAGTGATTACAGGGGCGGGCAGTATTTT. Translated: CASSDYRGGQYF.

The DNA of the CDR3 is TGTGCCAGCAGCGTAGCGGGACTAGCGGCCTACAATGAGCAGTTCTTC. The encoded protein is CASSVAGLAAYNEQFF. The rearrangement uses TRBV9 and TRBJ2-1; 11 bases are shared with TRBD2. Trimming removed 0 bases from V and 2 bases from J; junction bases left unmatched: 1. CDR3 length: 16 amino acids. Germline V gene data show CDR1 as SGDLS and CDR2 as YYNGEE.

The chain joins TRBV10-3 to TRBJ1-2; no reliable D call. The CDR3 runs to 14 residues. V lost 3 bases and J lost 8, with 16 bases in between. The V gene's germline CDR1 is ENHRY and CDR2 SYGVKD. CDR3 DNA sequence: TGTGCCATCAGTGAAAGCCGGAAGGAAGAGGGCTACACCTTC. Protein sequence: CAISESRKEEGYTF.

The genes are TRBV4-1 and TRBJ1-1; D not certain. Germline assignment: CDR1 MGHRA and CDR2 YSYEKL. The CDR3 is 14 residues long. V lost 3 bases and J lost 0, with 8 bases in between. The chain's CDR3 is CASSHALLNTEAFF. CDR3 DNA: TGCGCCAGCAGCCACGCTCTCTTGAACACTGAAGCTTTCTTT.

CDR3 loop: CASSRGQNANYGYTF. The DNA for the CDR3 is TGTGCCAGCTCTAGGGGACAGAACGCAAACTATGGCTACACCTTC. The chain employs TRBV27 and TRBJ1-2, with TRBD1 matching 7 bases. J gave up 2 bases and V 8 bases, and 11 bases lay outside the gene matches. CDR1 and CDR2 from the germline V gene are MNHEY and SMNVEV (reference sequence). CDR3 size: 15 residues.

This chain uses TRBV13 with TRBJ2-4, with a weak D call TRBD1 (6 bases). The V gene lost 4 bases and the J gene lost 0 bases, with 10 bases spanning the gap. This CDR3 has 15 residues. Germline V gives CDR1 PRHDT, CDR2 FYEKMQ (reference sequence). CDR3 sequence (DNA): TGTGCCAGCAGCTCCAGGGGATTAGCCAAAAACATTCAGTACTTC. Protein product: CASSSRGLAKNIQYF.

DNA for the CDR3: TGTGCCTGGAGTGAGGGGACAACAAACACCGGGGAGCTGTTTTTT. Its protein product is CAWSEGTTNTGELFF. The genes are TRBV30 and TRBJ2-2; tentative D call: TRBD1 (6 bases). The CDR3 totals 15 residues. V shed 1 base and J shed 2 bases, with 11 bases lying between them. The germline gives CDR1 GTSNPN, CDR2 SVGIG (reference sequence).

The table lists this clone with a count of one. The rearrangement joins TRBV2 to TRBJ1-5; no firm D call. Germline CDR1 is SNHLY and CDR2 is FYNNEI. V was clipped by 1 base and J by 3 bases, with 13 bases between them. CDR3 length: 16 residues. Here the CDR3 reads CASSEDVRSYNQPQHF. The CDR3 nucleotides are TGTGCCAGCAGTGAAGATGTTCGCAGTTACAATCAGCCCCAGCATTTT. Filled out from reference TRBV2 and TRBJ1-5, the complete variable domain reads EPEVTQTPSHQVTQMGQEVILRCVPISNHLYFYWYRQILGQKVEFLVSFYNNEISEKSEIFDDQFSVERPDGSNFTLKIRSTKLEDSAMYFCASSEDVRSYNQPQHFGDGTRLSIL.

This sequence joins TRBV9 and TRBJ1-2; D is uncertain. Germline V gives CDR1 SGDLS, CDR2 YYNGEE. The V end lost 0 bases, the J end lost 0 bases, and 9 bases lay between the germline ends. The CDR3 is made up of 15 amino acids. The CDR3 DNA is TGTGCCAGCAGCGTAGGTGCAGCACCTAACTATGGCTACACCTTC. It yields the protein CASSVGAAPNYGYTF.

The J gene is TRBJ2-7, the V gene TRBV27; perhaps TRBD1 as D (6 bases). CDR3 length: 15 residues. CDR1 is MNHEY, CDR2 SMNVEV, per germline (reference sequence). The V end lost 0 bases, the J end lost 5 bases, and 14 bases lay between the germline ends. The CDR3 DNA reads TGTGCCAGCAGTTTATCATCAGGGGCGAAAAACGAGCAGTACTTC. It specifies CASSLSSGAKNEQYF.

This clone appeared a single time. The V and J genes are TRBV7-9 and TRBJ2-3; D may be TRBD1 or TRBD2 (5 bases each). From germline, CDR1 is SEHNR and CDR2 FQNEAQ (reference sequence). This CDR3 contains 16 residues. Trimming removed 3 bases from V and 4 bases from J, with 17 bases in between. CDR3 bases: TGTGCCAGCAGCTTCGAGGGGCCCAGAGGGTCAGATACGCAGTATTTT. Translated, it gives CASSFEGPRGSDTQYF.

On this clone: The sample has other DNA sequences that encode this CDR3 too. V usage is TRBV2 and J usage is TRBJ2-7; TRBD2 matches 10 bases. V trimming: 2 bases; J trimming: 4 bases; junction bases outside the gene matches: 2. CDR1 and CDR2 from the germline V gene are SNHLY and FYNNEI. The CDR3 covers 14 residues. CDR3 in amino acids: CASSELAGVYEQYF. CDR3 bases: TGTGCCAGCAGTGAACTAGCGGGAGTTTACGAGCAGTACTTC.

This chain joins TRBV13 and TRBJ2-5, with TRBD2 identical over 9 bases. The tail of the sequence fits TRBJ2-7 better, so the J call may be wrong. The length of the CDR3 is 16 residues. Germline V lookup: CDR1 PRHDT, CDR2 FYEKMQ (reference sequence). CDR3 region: CASSFPSGISSYEQYF. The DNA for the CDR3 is TGTGCCAGCAGCTTTCCTAGCGGGATAAGCTCCTACGAGCAGTACTTC.

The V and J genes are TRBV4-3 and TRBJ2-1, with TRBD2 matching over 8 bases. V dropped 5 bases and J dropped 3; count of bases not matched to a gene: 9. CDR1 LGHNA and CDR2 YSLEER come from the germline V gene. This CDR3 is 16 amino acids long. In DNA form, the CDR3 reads TGCGCCAGCAGCGGGGATAGTAGCGGGGTCTACAATGAGCAGTTCTTC. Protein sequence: CASSGDSSGVYNEQFF.

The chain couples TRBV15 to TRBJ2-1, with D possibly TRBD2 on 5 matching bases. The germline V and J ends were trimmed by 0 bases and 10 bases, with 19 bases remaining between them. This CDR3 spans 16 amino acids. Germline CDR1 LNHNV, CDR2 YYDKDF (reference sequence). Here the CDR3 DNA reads TGTGCCACCAGCAGAGATCAGGAAGTTGAGGGCGGGGAGCAGTTCTTC. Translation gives CATSRDQEVEGGEQFF.

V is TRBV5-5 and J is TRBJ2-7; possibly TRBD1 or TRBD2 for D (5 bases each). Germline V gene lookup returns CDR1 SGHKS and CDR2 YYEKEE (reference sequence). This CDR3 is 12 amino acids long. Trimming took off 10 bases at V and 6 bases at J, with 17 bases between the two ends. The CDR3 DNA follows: TGTGCCGGCCGGGGCGCCGAAAGCGAGCAGTACTTC. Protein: CAGRGAESEQYF.

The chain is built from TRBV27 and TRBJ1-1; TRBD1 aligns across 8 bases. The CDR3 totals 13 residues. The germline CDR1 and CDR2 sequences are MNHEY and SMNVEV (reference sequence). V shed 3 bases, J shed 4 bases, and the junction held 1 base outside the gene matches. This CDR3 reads CASSFTGGTEAFF. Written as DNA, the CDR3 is TGTGCCAGCAGTTTCACAGGGGGCACTGAAGCTTTCTTT.

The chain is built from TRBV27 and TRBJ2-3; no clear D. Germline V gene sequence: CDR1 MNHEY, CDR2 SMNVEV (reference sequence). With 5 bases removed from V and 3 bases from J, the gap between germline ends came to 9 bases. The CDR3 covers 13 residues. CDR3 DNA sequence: TGTGCCAGCAGTCCCCTCCGGACAGATACGCAGTATTTT. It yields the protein CASSPLRTDTQYF.